This TCR beta chain appears in the sequencing data of a study of identical twins. This clonotype was detected many times. Its specificity is unknown. General study points: It was cross-sectional statistical analysis, not following the same donors, that the conclusions relied on.

Addition of a universal primer site occurred through template switching, and cDNA carried unique molecular identifiers. TCRdb re-called the 5' RACE reads through MiXCR, storing one row per CDR3 protein. The sample lists roughly 290,000 distinct CDR3 sequences; roughly 9% were seen once. CDR1 is MGHRA, CDR2 YSYEKL, per germline. CDR3 size: 16 residues. The germline V and J ends were trimmed by 4 bases and 4 bases, with 17 bases remaining between them. This sample also belongs to another study, concerning yellow fever vaccine responses in identical twins.

This receptor was taken from a young woman in good health. Sequenced sample: CD8+ T cells sorted from blood. V and J are TRBV4-1 and TRBJ2-1, with unresolved D. CDR3 coding DNA: TGCGCCAGCAGCCCTACCGGCAATTTTCCTTACAATGAGCAGTTCTTC. Amino acids: CASSPTGNFPYNEQFF.